This T cell receptor (beta chain) was recovered during a study of T-cell memory formation after mild COVID-19. Employing constant-segment primers, 5'RACE generated TCR alpha and TCR beta cDNA libraries bearing sample barcodes and UMIs. TCRdb ran MiXCR on the 5' RACE reads and lists one entry per CDR3 protein. This sample yields 350,000 to 500,000 distinct CDR3 sequences, of which less than 25% are seen a single time; about an eighth belongs to the top ten. V lost 6 bases to trimming and J lost 4 bases; unmatched junction nucleotides: 9. This CDR3 spans 15 amino acids. Per the germline V gene, CDR1 is MGHRA and CDR2 is YSYEKL. Only a few counts were recorded for this clonotype.

The TCR sequence derives from an adult woman who had mild COVID-19 (a few samples of this study predate the infection). Cell type and time point are not known. J is TRBJ2-1 and V is TRBV4-1, with 7 bases matching TRBD2. Source material: PBMCs or a T cell subset sorted from them (not recorded which). CDR3 sequence: CASRHKLASYNEQFF. The CDR3 DNA sequence: TGCGCCAGCAGGCATAAACTAGCGAGTTACAATGAGCAGTTCTTC.